The T cell receptor (beta chain) described here comes from a study of long-term antiretroviral therapy in people with HIV (dated by TCRdb to between 2020 and 2023). With respect to the entire study: The earliest samples were collected roughly a decade before the 2015 WHO recommendation for immediate ART, at a time when ART was usually postponed until CD4 counts fell. Whether ART initiation and durable HIV suppression were associated with changes in peripheral blood TRB repertoire composition and diversity was tested in a retrospective serial study. The cohort contributed about 180 cryopreserved PBMC samples from 30 adults with confirmed HIV infection, collected serially over a mean of about six years (range 1-12). Of the approximately 32 participants with HIV, approximately twelve were female. No cross-contamination during QIAcube processing turned up in test extractions that ran a monoclonal T-cell line alongside 33 polyclonal samples. General study outcomes and caveats: The samples span the years 2004 to 2017, and the ART regimens used at that time may not be as effective as current regimens. HIV repertoires had narrower CDR3 length ranges than controls, and the network structure suggested an antigen-experienced repertoire that shifted only slightly toward naive after ART. Inferences about post-ART repertoire changes were limited because no data were available on ART adherence, viral resistance or therapy changes. Because pre-ART samples had limited cell numbers, profiling was done on unsorted PBMC rather than on sorted CD4+ and CD8+ T cells. Limited PBMC availability meant only the TCR beta chain was sequenced, without alpha chain pairing. Expanded TRB clones identified before ART initiation dominated the repertoire at all time points, although this dominance fluctuated and declined in many PLHIV after ART. Starting ART was linked to a significant rise in TRB diversity, yet even with long-term ART the diversity remained significantly lower than in transplant donor controls.

The immunoSEQ hsTCRB v3.0 assay was used at survey level resolution for TRB variable region sequencing. TRB sequencing targeted a depth of about 40,000-55,000 T-cell genomes per sample. An Illumina MiSeq with a v3 150-cycle kit was used to sequence the pooled TRB libraries. The source study handled its data this way. Analysis of repertoires was carried out in R inside a reproducible Nextflow workflow spanning QC, data transformation and analysis. LymphoSeq2, an R package for AIRR-Seq data exploration, was used to implement custom analyses. A handful of samples yielding fewer than 5000 total TRB sequences were excluded, leaving 188 analyzed HIV repertoires. Among the 170 to 200 HIV repertoires that were kept, roughly 58 were collected before ART initiation and under 150 were collected after ART initiation. Repertoires were downsampled to 5000 TRB nucleotide sequences, with summary statistics averaged over 100 downsampling iterations. TRB sequences were retained for analysis only if CDR3 regions of at least seven amino acids were present. Diversity was assessed using a clonality score derived from Shannon entropy and using the Gini coefficient. Repertoire networks linked the top 5000 CDR3 amino acid sequences whenever two sequences differed by an edit distance of one. GLIPH2 predicted antigen specificity groups and MHC restriction for TRB CDR3 amino acid sequences. To flag known CMV, EBV, HIV or tissue antigen associations, CDR3 amino acid sequences were matched against VDJdb and McPAS-TCR. Pre-ART, post-ART and control groups were compared with Wilcoxon signed-rank tests and Holm-Bonferroni correction. TCRdb retrieved this table from immuneACCESS and kept in-frame rearrangements only. Not all clones are present; in checked studies, unresolved V genes account for under half, and no reason is known for the remainder. That table supplies the V and J calls and clone size; D and trimming were determined from the DNA. The sample table lists roughly 23,000 clones, under 90% of them with a count of one. Of the sample, almost 7.5% is held by the ten largest clones.

V is reduced by 5 bases and J by 2 bases, leaving a spacing of 13 bases between them. The CDR3, from cysteine to phenylalanine, totals 15 residues. Here the CDR3 DNA is all that survives: 45 bases in frame from base 1. The germline V gene supplies CDR1 SGHTA and CDR2 FQGTGA. To be included, a participant needed at least one PBMC sample from before ART initiation plus at least two post-ART samples. Treatment was received in the United States of America by all participants with HIV. Before DNA extraction, cryopreserved samples containing 1-10 million PBMC were thawed and washed. At the time of the earliest PBMC sample, participants with HIV were aged between about 20 and 54 years. Per participant, PBMC samples came from 1-4 timepoints prior to ART initiation and 2-8 timepoints following ART initiation, for a median of 7 samples. For every participant, serial HIV viral load, CD4+ T-cell count, ART history and demographic data were obtained. A Qiagen kit on a QIAcube was used to extract genomic DNA from unsorted PBMC, with samples processed in batches of 12.

This clone came up once. The antigen it recognizes is unknown. No base-level quality is on record; no much larger clone is a single base apart. The receptor chain draws on TRBV7-3 and TRBJ1-3; the D gene remains uncertain. This specimen consisted of unsorted PBMCs, obtained 1.8 years before starting antiretroviral therapy. This receptor was obtained from a woman in her twenties or thirties with HIV. The CDR3 loop reads CASSEGGFAGNTIYF. The nucleotide sequence is given as TGTGCCAGCAGCGAAGGCGGGTTCGCTGGAAACACCATATATTTT.